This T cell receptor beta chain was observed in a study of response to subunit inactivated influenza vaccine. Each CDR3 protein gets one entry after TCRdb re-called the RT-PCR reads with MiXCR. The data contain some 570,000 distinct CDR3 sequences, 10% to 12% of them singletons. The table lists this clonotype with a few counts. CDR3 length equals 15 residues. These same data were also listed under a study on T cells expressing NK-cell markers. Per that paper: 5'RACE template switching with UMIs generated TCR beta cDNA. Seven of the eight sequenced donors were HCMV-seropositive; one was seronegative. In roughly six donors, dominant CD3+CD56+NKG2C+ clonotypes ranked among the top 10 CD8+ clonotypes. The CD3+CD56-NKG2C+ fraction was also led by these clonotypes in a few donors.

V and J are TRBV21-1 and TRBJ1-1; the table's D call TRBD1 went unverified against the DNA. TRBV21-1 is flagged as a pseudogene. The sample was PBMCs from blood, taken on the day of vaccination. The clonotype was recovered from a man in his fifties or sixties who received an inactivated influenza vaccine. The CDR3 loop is CASSGTRGDSGEAFF. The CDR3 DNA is TGTGCCAGCAGCGGGACAAGGGGGGATTCAGGTGAAGCTTTCTTT.